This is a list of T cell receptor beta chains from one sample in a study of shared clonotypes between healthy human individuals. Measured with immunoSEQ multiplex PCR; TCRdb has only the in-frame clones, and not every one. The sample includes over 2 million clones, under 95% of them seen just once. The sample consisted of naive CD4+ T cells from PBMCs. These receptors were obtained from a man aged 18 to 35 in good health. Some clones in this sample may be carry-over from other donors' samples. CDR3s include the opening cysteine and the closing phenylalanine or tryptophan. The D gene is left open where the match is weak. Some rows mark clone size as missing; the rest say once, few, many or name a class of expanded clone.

cdr3_nt: TGTGCCAGCAGCCCCGGGACTTCTAGCACAGATACGCAGTATTTT; cdr3_aa: CASSPGTSSTDTQYF; clone_size: once; j_call: TRBJ2-3; v_call: TRBV6-6; d_call: .
cdr3_nt: TGCGCCAGCAGCTGGACTTATAGCGGGAGAGGTGAGCAGTACTTC; cdr3_aa: CASSWTYSGRGEQYF; clone_size: once; j_call: TRBJ2-7; v_call: TRBV5-1; d_call: TRBD2
cdr3_nt: TGCAGCGTCCCCGGGACAGCTCTTGAAGCTTTCTTT; cdr3_aa: CSVPGTALEAFF; clone_size: .; j_call: TRBJ1-1; v_call: TRBV29-1; d_call: TRBD1
cdr3_nt: TGTGCCAGCAGTCGTCTAGCGGGAGGTCCCTACGAGCAGTACTTC; cdr3_aa: CASSRLAGGPYEQYF; clone_size: .; j_call: TRBJ2-7; v_call: TRBV28; d_call: TRBD2
cdr3_nt: TGTGCCAGCAGCTCCCGGGACAGGGGAGGCAGCAATCAGCCCCAGCATTTT; cdr3_aa: CASSSRDRGGSNQPQHF; clone_size: .; j_call: TRBJ1-5; v_call: TRBV13; d_call: TRBD1
cdr3_nt: TGTGCCAGCAGCGGAACAAAAGATGGACAGGGCTTGGACTACGAGCAGTACTTC; cdr3_aa: CASSGTKDGQGLDYEQYF; clone_size: .; j_call: TRBJ2-7; v_call: TRBV11-3; d_call: TRBD1
cdr3_nt: TGCGCCAGCAGTCGACAGCGGGATGAAAAACTGTTTTTT; cdr3_aa: CASSRQRDEKLFF; clone_size: .; j_call: TRBJ1-4; v_call: TRBV5-1; d_call: .
cdr3_nt: TGTGCCAGCGCCGCCCCGGACAGGGCCATCTATGGCTACACCTTC; cdr3_aa: CASAAPDRAIYGYTF; clone_size: .; j_call: TRBJ1-2; v_call: TRBV5-4; d_call: TRBD1
cdr3_nt: TGTGCCAGCAGCCTCACAGATGTCTCCGAGCAGTACTTC; cdr3_aa: CASSLTDVSEQYF; clone_size: .; j_call: TRBJ2-7; v_call: TRBV7-2; d_call: .
cdr3_nt: TGTGCCAGCAGCTCTCAAAACTTTATGAGTGAGCAGTTCTTC; cdr3_aa: CASSSQNFMSEQFF; clone_size: once; j_call: TRBJ2-1; v_call: TRBV7-9; d_call: .
cdr3_nt: TGCAGCGTTGAAAACAGGGGATCAGATACGCAGTATTTT; cdr3_aa: CSVENRGSDTQYF; clone_size: .; j_call: TRBJ2-3; v_call: TRBV29-1; d_call: TRBD1
cdr3_nt: TGTGCCAGCAGTTATGGTCCAGTACAAGAGACCCAGTACTTC; cdr3_aa: CASSYGPVQETQYF; clone_size: .; j_call: TRBJ2-5; v_call: TRBV6-5; d_call: .
cdr3_nt: TGTGCCAGTAGTTCAAAAGGACTAGCGGGACGGAATGAGCAGTTCTTC; cdr3_aa: CASSSKGLAGRNEQFF; clone_size: .; j_call: TRBJ2-1; v_call: TRBV19; d_call: TRBD2
cdr3_nt: TGTGCCAGCAGTATTTACTTGGGGACAGGGGCCGGACTTAATGAAAAACTGTTTTTT; cdr3_aa: CASSIYLGTGAGLNEKLFF; clone_size: .; j_call: TRBJ1-4; v_call: TRBV5-6; d_call: TRBD1
cdr3_nt: TGTGCCAGCTCAGAGCAGACAGGCGAGACCCAGTACTTC; cdr3_aa: CASSEQTGETQYF; clone_size: .; j_call: TRBJ2-5; v_call: TRBV18; d_call: .
cdr3_nt: TGTGCCAGCAGCTTGACAGGGGGCAATGAAAAACTGTTTTTT; cdr3_aa: CASSLTGGNEKLFF; clone_size: .; j_call: TRBJ1-4; v_call: TRBV28; d_call: TRBD1
cdr3_nt: TGCGCCAGCAGCCTGACACCTTACACAGATACGCAGTATTTT; cdr3_aa: CASSLTPYTDTQYF; clone_size: .; j_call: TRBJ2-3; v_call: TRBV5-1; d_call: .
cdr3_nt: TGTGCCATCAGGGGAGACTGGGATCAACCTCATGAGCAGTTCTTC; cdr3_aa: CAIRGDWDQPHEQFF; clone_size: .; j_call: TRBJ2-1; v_call: TRBV10-3; d_call: .
cdr3_nt: TGTGCCAGCAGTTCTAGGACGGGACAGAACTCCTACAATGAGCAGTTCTTC; cdr3_aa: CASSSRTGQNSYNEQFF; clone_size: .; j_call: TRBJ2-1; v_call: TRBV27; d_call: TRBD1
cdr3_nt: TGTGCCAGCAGCTTGTTTGCAAGCGCTGAAGCTTTCTTT; cdr3_aa: CASSLFASAEAFF; clone_size: .; j_call: TRBJ1-1; v_call: TRBV11-1; d_call: .
cdr3_nt: TGTGCCAGCTCACCACAGGGGGCAGGAGGGGAGACCCAGTACTTC; cdr3_aa: CASSPQGAGGETQYF; clone_size: .; j_call: TRBJ2-5; v_call: TRBV18; d_call: .
cdr3_nt: TGTGCCAGAAGCTTGGGGTGGTTCAGGGGCAATCAGCCCCAGCATTTT; cdr3_aa: CARSLGWFRGNQPQHF; clone_size: once; j_call: TRBJ1-5; v_call: TRBV5-3; d_call: .
cdr3_nt: TGCGCCAGCAGCTTCAGACTAGCGGGAGATCGGGACTACGAGCAGTACTTC; cdr3_aa: CASSFRLAGDRDYEQYF; clone_size: .; j_call: TRBJ2-7; v_call: TRBV5-1; d_call: TRBD2